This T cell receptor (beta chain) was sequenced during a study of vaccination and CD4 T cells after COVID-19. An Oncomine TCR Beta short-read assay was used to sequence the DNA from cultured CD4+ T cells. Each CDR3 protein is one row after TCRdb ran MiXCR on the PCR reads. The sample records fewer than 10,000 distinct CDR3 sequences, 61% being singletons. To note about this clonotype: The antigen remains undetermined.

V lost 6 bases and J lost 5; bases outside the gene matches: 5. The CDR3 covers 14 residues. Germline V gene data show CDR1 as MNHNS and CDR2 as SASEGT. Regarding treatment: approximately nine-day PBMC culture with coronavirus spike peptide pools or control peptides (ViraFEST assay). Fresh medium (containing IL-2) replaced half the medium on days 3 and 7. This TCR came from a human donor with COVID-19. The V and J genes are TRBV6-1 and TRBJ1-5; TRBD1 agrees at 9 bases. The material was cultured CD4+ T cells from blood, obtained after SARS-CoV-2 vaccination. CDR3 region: CASSDDRGYQPQHF. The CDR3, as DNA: TGTGCCAGCAGCGATGACAGGGGGTATCAGCCCCAGCATTTT.